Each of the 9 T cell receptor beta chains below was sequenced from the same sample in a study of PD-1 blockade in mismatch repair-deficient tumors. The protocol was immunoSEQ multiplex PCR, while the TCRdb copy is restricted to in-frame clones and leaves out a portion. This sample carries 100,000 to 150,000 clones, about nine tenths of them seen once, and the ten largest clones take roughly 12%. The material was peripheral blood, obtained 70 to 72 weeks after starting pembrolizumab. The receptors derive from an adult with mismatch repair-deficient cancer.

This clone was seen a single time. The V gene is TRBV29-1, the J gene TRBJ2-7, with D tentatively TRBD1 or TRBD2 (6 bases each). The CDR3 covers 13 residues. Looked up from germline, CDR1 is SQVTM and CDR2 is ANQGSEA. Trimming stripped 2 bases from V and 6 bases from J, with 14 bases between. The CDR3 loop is CSVEQGQAGEQYF. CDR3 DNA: TGCAGCGTTGAACAGGGACAAGCGGGCGAGCAGTACTTC.

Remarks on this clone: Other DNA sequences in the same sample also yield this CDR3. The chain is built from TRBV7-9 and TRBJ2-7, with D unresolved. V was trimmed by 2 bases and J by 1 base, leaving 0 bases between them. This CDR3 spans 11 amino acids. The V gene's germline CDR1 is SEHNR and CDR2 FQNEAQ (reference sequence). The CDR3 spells CASSLSYEQYF. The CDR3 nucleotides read TGTGCCAGCAGCTTATCCTACGAGCAGTACTTC.

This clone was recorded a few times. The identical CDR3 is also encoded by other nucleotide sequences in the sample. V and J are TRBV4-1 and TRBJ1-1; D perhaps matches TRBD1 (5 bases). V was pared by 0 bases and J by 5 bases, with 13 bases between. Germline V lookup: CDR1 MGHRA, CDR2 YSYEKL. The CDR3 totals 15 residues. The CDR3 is CASSQEVRGRTEAFF. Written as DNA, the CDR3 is TGCGCCAGCAGCCAAGAGGTGAGGGGTAGGACTGAAGCTTTCTTT.

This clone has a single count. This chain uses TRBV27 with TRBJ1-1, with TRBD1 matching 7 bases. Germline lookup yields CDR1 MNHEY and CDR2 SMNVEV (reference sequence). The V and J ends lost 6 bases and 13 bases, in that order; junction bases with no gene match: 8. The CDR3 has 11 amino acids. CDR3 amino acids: CASRTGTVSFF. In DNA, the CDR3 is TGTGCCAGCAGAACCGGGACAGTTAGTTTCTTT.

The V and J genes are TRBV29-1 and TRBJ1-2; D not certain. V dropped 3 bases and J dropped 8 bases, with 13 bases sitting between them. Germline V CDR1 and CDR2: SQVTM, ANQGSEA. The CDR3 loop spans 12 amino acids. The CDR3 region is CSVDSGGEGYTF. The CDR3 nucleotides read TGCAGCGTTGATTCTGGTGGAGAGGGCTACACCTTC.

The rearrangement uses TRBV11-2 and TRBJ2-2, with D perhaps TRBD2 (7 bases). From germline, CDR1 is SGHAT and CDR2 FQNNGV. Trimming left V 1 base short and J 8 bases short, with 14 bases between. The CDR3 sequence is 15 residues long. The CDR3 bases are TGTGCCAGCAGCTTAGTCGACGGGGGGCAAGGGGAGCTGTTTTTT. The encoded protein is CASSLVDGGQGELFF.

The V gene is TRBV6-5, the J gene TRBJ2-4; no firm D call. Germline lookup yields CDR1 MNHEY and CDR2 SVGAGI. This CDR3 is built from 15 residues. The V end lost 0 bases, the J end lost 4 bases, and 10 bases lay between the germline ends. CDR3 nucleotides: TGTGCCAGCAGTTACTCGTTCTCTCCGAAAAACATTCAGTACTTC. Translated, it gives CASSYSFSPKNIQYF.

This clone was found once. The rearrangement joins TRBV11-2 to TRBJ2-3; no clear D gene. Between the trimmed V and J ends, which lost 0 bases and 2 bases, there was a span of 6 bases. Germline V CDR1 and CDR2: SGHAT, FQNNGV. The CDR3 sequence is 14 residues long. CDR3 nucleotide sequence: TGTGCCAGCAGCTTAGAACTTCCCACAGATACGCAGTATTTT. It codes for CASSLELPTDTQYF.

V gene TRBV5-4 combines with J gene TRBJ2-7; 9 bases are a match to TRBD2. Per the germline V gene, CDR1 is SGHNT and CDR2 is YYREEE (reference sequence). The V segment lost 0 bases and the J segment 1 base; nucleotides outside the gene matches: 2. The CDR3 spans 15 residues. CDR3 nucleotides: TGTGCCAGCAGCTTGGGGACTAGCGAGTCCTACGAGCAGTACTTC. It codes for CASSLGTSESYEQYF.